One and the same sample provided the 7 T cell receptor beta chains below, sequenced in a study of PD-1 blockade in classical Hodgkin lymphoma. The assay was immunoSEQ multiplex PCR, and TCRdb's table has in-frame clones only and misses some. The sample includes approximately 26,000 clones, roughly three quarters of them seen just once. Following autologous stem cell transplantation, relapse occurred in every patient, and exposure to brentuximab vedotin varied. The source material was peripheral blood mononuclear cells (PBMCs), sampled at baseline. The receptors stem from a human donor with classical Hodgkin lymphoma.

The chain uses TRBV11-2 and TRBJ2-3, with 8 positions matching TRBD2. Germline V gives CDR1 SGHAT, CDR2 FQNNGV. The trim removed 5 bases at V and 5 bases at J, leaving 12 bases unmatched. The CDR3 loop spans 16 amino acids. CDR3 region: CASSPHVRGGLDTQYF. CDR3 in DNA: TGTGCCAGCAGCCCTCACGTACGGGGGGGCCTAGATACGCAGTATTTT. The entire variable domain, with the rest obtained from reference TRBV11-2 and TRBJ2-3, is as follows: EAGVAQSPRYKIIEKRQSVAFWCNPISGHATLYWYQQILGQGPKLLIQFQNNGVVDDSQLPKDRFSAERLKGVDSTLKIQPAKLEDSAVYLCASSPHVRGGLDTQYFGPGTRLTVL.

This chain links TRBV30 with TRBJ2-1; 7 bases are shared with TRBD2. Germline V lookup: CDR1 GTSNPN, CDR2 SVGIG (reference sequence). Losses at the gene ends were 3 bases for V and 7 bases for J; bases not matched to a gene: 9. This CDR3 contains 14 residues. In DNA, the CDR3 is TGTGCCTGGAGCCCCCGGGGAGGGGTAAATGAGCAGTTCTTC. It encodes CAWSPRGGVNEQFF.

The V call is TRBV7-3, the J call TRBJ2-5; D not certain. V lost 2 bases to trimming and J lost 5 bases, with 9 bases between them. From germline, CDR1 is SGHTA and CDR2 FQGTGA. The CDR3 is 13 amino acids. The CDR3 bases are TGTGCCAGCAGCTTATCAGCGTATGAGACCCAGTACTTC. Amino acid sequence: CASSLSAYETQYF. Combining the CDR3 with reference TRBV7-3 and TRBJ2-5 gives the whole variable domain GAGVSQTPSNKVTEKGKYVELRCDPISGHTALYWYRQSLGQGPEFLIYFQGTGAADDSGLPNDRFFAVRPEGSVSTLKIQRTERGDSAVYLCASSLSAYETQYFGPGTRLLVL.

J is TRBJ2-3 and V is TRBV6-6; 10 bases fit TRBD2. Germline-derived CDR1 and CDR2 are MNHNY and SVGAGI (reference sequence). This CDR3 is built from 16 residues. With V trimmed by 2 bases and J by 2 bases, 4 bases remained unmatched. CDR3 in DNA: TGTGCCAGCAGTTACCCCACTAGCGGGGACACAGATACGCAGTATTTT. This translates into CASSYPTSGDTDTQYF.

This clone was recorded a few times. The chain recombines TRBV27 with TRBJ2-7; D remains unclear. The CDR3 covers 13 residues. Germline lookup yields CDR1 MNHEY and CDR2 SMNVEV (reference sequence). The V end lost 0 bases, the J end lost 4 bases, and 7 bases lay between the germline ends. In DNA form, the CDR3 reads TGTGCCAGCAGTTTATCGTCCGGTTACGAGCAGTACTTC. This gives the protein CASSLSSGYEQYF.

This clone came up a few times. The chain links TRBV4-1 to TRBJ1-2; 7 bases are shared with TRBD1. The CDR3 contains 14 residues. Germline trimming cut 2 bases from V and 6 bases from J; bases unmatched to any gene: 6. The V gene's germline CDR1 is MGHRA and CDR2 YSYEKL. DNA of the CDR3: TGCGCCAGCAGCCAACTACAGGGGTTGAATGGCTACACCTTC. Protein product: CASSQLQGLNGYTF.

The chain links TRBV4-2 to TRBJ2-6; weak D call: TRBD2 (6 bases). V shed 0 bases and J shed 1 base, with 13 bases lying between them. This CDR3 has 18 residues. Germline lookup yields CDR1 LGHNA and CDR2 YNFKEQ. This CDR3 reads CASSQEGDSPSGANVLTF. DNA for the CDR3: TGTGCCAGCAGCCAAGAGGGGGACTCCCCGTCTGGGGCCAACGTCCTGACTTTC.